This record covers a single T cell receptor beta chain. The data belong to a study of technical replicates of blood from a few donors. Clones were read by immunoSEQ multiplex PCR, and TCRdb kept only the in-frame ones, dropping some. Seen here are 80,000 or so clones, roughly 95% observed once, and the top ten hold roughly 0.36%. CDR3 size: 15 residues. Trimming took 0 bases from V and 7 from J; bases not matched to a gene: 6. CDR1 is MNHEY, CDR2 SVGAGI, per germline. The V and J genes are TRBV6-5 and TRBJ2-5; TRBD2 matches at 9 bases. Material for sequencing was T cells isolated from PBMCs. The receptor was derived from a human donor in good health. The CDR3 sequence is CASSYSPLAGRTQYF. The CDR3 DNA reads TGTGCCAGCAGTTACTCACCCCTAGCGGGAAGGACCCAGTACTTC.